Reported below is one TCR beta chain. The antigen is unknown. These data are taken from a study of shared clonotypes between healthy human individuals. Study findings and constraints: The small donor group covered limited genetic and exposure diversity.

As processed by the authors: Junction-only sequences produced by ImmunoSEQ had no quality scores, so filtering differed. The method was immunoSEQ multiplex PCR; TCRdb's version includes in-frame clones alone and lacks a portion of them. That table furnishes V, J and clone size, whereas the DNA furnished D and trimming. The sample consists of just over 2,000,000 clones, 85% to 95% of them appearing once. Healthy and HIV-negative, the adult donors had no recent acute infections or vaccinations. In the CD4+ fraction, cells were divided into CD45RA+ naive and CD45RA-negative memory subsets. CDR3 length equals 13 residues. Germline assignment: CDR1 GTSNPN and CDR2 SVGIG (reference sequence). Deletions cut 2 bases from V and 7 bases from J, with 15 bases between.

This receptor was obtained from a man between 18 and 29 years old in good health. The V call is TRBV30, the J call TRBJ2-7, with D possibly matching TRBD1 (5 bases). The specimen sequenced was naive CD4+ T cells sorted from blood. As to subset: CD45RA+ positively selected. The CDR3 reads CAWSRAGRAEQYF. The DNA for the CDR3 is TGTGCCTGGAGTCGGGCTGGCAGGGCAGAGCAGTACTTC.